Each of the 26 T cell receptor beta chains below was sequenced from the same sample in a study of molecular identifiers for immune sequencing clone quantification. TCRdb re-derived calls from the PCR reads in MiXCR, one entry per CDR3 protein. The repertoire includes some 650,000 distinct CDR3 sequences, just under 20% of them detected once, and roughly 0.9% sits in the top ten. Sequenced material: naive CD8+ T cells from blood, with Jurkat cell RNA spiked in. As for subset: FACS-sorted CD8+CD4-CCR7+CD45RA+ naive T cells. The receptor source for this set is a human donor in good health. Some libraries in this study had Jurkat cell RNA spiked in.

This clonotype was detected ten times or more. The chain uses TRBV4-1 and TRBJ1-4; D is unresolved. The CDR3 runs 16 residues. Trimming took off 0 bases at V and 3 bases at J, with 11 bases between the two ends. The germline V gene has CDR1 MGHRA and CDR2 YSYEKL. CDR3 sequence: CASSQEARPANEKLFF. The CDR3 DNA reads TGCGCCAGCAGCCAAGAAGCGAGGCCGGCTAATGAAAAACTGTTTTTT.

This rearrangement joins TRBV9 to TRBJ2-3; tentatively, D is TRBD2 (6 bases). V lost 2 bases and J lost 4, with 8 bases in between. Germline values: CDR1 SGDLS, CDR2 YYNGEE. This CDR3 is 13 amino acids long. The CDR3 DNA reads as TGTGCCAGCAGCGTTGCTAGCGCAGATACGCAGTATTTT. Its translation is CASSVASADTQYF.

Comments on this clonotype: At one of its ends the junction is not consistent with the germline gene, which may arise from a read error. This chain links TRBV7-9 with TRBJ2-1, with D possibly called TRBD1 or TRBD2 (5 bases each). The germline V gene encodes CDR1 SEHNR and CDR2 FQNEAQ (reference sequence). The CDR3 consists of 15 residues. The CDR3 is CASSLAQGDYDEQFF. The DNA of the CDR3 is TGTGCCAGCAGCTTAGCGCAGGGAGACTACGATGAGCAGTTCTTC.

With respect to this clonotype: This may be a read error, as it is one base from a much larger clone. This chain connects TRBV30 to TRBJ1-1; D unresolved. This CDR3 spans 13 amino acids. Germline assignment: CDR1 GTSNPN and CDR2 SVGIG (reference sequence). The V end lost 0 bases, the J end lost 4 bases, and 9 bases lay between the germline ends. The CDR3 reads CAWSVMASTEAFF. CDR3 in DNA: TGTGCCTGGAGTGTTATGGCGAGCACTGAAGCTTTCTTT.

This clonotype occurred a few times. The CDR3, as DNA: TGTGCCTGGAGTTCTAGACTAGCGGGGACCTTAAGCTCCTACGAGCAGTACTTC. As protein: CAWSSRLAGTLSSYEQYF. The chain carries TRBV30 and TRBJ2-7, with 11 nucleotides matching TRBD2. The CDR3 covers 18 residues. The germline CDR1 and CDR2 sequences are GTSNPN and SVGIG (reference sequence). J was trimmed by 0 bases and V by 2 bases; bases with no gene match: 12. The full variable domain, its missing parts supplied by reference TRBV30 and TRBJ2-7, is SQTIHQWPATLVQPVGSPLSLECTVEGTSNPNLYWYRQAAGRGLQLLFYSVGIGQISSEVPQNLSASRPQDRQFILSSKKLLLSDSGFYLCAWSSRLAGTLSSYEQYFGPGTRLTVT.

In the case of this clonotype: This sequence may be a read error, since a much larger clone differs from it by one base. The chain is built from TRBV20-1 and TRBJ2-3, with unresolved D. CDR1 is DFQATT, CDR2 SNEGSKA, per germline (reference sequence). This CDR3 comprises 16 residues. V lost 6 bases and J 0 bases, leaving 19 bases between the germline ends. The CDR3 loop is CSAPDTHDPSTDTQYF. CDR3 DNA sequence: TGCAGTGCGCCGGATACCCACGACCCTAGCACAGATACGCAGTATTTT.

CDR3 coding DNA: TGCGCCAGCAGCCAGACTAGCGGCACCTCAGACGAGCAGTACTTC. Encoded protein: CASSQTSGTSDEQYF. The chain couples TRBV4-1 to TRBJ2-7; the match to TRBD2 covers 9 bases. CDR3 length equals 15 residues. Germline V CDR1 and CDR2: MGHRA, YSYEKL. V shed 3 bases and J 5 bases; nucleotides not matched to a gene: 8.

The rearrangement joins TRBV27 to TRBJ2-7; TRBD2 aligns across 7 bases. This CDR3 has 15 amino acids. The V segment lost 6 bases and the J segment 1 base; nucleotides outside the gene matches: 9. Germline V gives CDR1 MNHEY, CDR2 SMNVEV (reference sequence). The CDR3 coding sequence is TGTGCCAGCAGCTTTGGGGGGGGGGGATCCTACGAGCAGTACTTC. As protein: CASSFGGGGSYEQYF.

CDR3 region: CASSALGGGRNTGELFF. The CDR3 region has the DNA TGTGCCAGCAGCGCGCTGGGGGGGGGGCGCAACACCGGGGAGCTGTTTTTT. The chain is built from TRBV9 and TRBJ2-2; D may be TRBD2 (7 bases). CDR1 and CDR2 from the germline V gene are SGDLS and YYNGEE. V lost 3 bases and J 2 bases, leaving 17 bases between the germline ends. The CDR3 has 17 amino acids.

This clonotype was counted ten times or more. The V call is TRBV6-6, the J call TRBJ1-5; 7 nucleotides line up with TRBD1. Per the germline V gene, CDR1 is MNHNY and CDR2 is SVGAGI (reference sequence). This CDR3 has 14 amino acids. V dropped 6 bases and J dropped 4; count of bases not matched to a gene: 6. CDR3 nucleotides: TGTGCCAGCAGACAGGGGTTTAGTAATCAGCCCCAGCATTTT. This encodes CASRQGFSNQPQHF.

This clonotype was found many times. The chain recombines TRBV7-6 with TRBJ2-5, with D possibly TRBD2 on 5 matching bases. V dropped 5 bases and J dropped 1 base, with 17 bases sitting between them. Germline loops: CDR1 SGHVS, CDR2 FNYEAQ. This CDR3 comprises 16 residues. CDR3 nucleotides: TGTGCCAGCAGCCAGCTAACGGGGATGTCCCAAGAGACCCAGTACTTC. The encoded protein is CASSQLTGMSQETQYF.

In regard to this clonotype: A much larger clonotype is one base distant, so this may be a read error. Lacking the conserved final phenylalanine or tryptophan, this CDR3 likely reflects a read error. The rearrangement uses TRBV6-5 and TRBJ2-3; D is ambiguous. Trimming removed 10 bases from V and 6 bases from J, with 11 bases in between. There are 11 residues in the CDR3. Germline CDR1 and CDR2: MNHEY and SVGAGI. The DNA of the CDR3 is TGTGCCATCCCCTCTAGGGATACGCAGTATCTT. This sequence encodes CAIPSRDTQYL.

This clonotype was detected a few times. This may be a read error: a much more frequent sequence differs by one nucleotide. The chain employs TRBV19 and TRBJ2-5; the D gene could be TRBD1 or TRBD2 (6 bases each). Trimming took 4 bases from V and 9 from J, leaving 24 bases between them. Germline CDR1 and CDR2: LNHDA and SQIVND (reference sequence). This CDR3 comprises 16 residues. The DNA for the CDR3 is TGTGCCAGTAGTACCGGGGGCAGGACATTCGGTGAGGCCCAGTACTTC. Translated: CASSTGGRTFGEAQYF. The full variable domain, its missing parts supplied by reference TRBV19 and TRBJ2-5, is DGGITQSPKYLFRKEGQNVTLSCEQNLNHDAMYWYRQDPGQGLRLIYYSQIVNDFQKGDIAEGYSVSREKKESFPLTVTSAQKNPTAFYLCASSTGGRTFGEAQYFGPGTRLLVL.

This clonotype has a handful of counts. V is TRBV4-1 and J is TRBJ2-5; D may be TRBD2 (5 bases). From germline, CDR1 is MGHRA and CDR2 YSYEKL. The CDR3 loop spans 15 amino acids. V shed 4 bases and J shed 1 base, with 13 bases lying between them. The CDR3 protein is CASSPIAGIQETQYF. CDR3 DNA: TGCGCCAGCAGCCCAATTGCGGGTATCCAAGAGACCCAGTACTTC.

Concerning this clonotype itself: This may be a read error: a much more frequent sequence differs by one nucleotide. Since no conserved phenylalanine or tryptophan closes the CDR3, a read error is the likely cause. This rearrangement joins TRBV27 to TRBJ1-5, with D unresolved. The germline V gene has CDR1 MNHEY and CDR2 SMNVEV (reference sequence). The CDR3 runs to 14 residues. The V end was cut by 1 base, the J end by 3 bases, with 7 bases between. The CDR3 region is CASSLLGNNQPQHS. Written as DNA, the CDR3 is TGTGCCAGCAGTTTATTAGGGAACAATCAGCCCCAGCATTCT.

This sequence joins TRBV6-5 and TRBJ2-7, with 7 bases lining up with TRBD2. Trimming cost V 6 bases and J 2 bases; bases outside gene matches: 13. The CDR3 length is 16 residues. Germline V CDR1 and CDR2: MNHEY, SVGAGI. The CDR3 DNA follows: TGTGCCAGCAGCTCACGCTTCAGCGGGGAGCCCTACGAGCAGTACTTC. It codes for CASSSRFSGEPYEQYF.

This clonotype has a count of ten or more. The CDR3 DNA sequence: TGTGCCAGCAGCTTAGTGCAGTGGGGGATGAACACCGGGGAGCTGTTTTTT. Amino acid sequence: CASSLVQWGMNTGELFF. The chain uses TRBV7-8 and TRBJ2-2; TRBD1 or TRBD2 may be the D gene (5 bases each). Germline loops: CDR1 SGHVS, CDR2 FQNEAQ. The CDR3 contains 17 residues. Trimming took 1 base from V and 1 from J, leaving 13 bases between them. Drawing the rest from reference TRBV7-8 and TRBJ2-2, the complete variable domain is GAGVSQSPRYKVAKRGQDVALRCDPISGHVSLFWYQQALGQGPEFLTYFQNEAQLDKSGLPSDRFFAERPEGSVSTLKIQRTQQEDSAVYLCASSLVQWGMNTGELFFGEGSRLTVL.

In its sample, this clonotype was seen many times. The CDR3 here is CASSIEGGREAGEQFF. CDR3 nucleotides: TGTGCCAGTAGTATAGAGGGCGGGAGGGAAGCAGGTGAGCAGTTCTTC. The chain links TRBV19 to TRBJ2-1; TRBD2 agrees at 9 bases. J lost 9 bases, V lost 0 bases, and 9 bases had no gene match. The length of the CDR3 is 16 residues. Germline-derived CDR1 and CDR2 are LNHDA and SQIVND (reference sequence).

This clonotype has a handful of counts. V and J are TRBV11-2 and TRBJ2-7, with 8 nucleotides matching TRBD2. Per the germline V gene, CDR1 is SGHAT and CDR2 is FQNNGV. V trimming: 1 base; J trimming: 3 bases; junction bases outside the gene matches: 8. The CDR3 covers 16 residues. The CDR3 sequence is CASSLASGSSGYEQYF. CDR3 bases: TGTGCCAGCAGCTTAGCCAGCGGGAGTTCGGGCTACGAGCAGTACTTC. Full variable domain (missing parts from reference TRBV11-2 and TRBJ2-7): EAGVAQSPRYKIIEKRQSVAFWCNPISGHATLYWYQQILGQGPKLLIQFQNNGVVDDSQLPKDRFSAERLKGVDSTLKIQPAKLEDSAVYLCASSLASGSSGYEQYFGPGTRLTVT.

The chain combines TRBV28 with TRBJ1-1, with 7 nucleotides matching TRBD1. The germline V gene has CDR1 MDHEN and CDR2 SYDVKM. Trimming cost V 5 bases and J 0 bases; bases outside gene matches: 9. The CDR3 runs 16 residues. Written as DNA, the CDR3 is TGTGCCAGCAGTGACTCCGGGACAGCTATGAACACTGAAGCTTTCTTT. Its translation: CASSDSGTAMNTEAFF.

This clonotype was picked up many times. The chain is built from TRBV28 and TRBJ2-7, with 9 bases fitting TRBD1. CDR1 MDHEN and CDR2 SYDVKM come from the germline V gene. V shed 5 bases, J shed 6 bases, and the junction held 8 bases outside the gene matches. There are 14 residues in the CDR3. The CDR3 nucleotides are TGTGCCAGCAGTAGCGGCGGACAGGGGAGCGAGCAGTACTTC. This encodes CASSSGGQGSEQYF.

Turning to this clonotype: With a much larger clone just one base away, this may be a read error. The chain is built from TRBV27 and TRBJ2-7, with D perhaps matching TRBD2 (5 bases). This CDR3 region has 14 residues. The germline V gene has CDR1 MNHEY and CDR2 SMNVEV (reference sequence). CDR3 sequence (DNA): TGTGCCGGCAGGCCCCGCGGGTCGCCCTACGAGCAGTACTTC. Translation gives CAGRPRGSPYEQYF.

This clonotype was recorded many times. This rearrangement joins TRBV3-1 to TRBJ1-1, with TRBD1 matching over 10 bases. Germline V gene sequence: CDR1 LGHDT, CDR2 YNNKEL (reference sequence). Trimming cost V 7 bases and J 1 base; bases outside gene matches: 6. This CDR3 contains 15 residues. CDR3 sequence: CASTWTGGRNTEAFF. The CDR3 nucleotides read TGTGCCAGCACCTGGACAGGGGGAAGGAACACTGAAGCTTTCTTT. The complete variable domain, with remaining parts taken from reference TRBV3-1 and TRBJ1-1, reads DTAVSQTPKYLVTQMGNDKSIKCEQNLGHDTMYWYKQDSKKFLKIMFSYNNKELIINETVPNRFSPKSPDKAHLNLHINSLELGDSAVYFCASTWTGGRNTEAFFGQGTRLTVV.

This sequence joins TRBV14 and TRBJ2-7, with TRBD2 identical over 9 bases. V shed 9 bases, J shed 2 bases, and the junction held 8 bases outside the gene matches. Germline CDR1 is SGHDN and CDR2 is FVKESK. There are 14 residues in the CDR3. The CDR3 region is CASGTSRTPYEQYF. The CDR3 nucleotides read TGTGCCAGTGGGACTAGCCGTACCCCCTACGAGCAGTACTTC.

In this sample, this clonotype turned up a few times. CDR3 loop: CASSQVLAGGQYEQYF. CDR3 bases: TGTGCCAGCAGCCAAGTCCTAGCGGGGGGGCAGTACGAGCAGTACTTC. V is TRBV3-1 and J is TRBJ2-7, with 12 bases aligning to TRBD2. V was clipped by 1 base and J by 4 bases; unmatched bases: 5. CDR1 is LGHDT, CDR2 YNNKEL, per germline (reference sequence). This CDR3 has 16 amino acids.

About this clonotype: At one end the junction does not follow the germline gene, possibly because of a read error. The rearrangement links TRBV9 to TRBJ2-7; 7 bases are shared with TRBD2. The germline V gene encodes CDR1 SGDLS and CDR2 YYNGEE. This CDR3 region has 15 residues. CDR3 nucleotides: TGTGCCAGCAGCGTAGCGAGGACTAGATCAGACGAGCGGTACTTC. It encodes CASSVARTRSDERYF.